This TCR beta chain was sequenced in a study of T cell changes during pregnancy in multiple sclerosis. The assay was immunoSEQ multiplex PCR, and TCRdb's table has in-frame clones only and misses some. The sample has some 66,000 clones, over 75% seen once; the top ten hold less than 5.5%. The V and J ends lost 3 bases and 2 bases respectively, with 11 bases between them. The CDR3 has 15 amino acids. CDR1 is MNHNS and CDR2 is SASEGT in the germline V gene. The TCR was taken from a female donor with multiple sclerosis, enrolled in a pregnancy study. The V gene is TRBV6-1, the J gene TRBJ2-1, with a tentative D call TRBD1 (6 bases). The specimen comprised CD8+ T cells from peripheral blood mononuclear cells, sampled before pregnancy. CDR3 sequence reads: CASSDTDRAYNEQFF. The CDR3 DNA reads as TGTGCCAGCAGTGATACGGACAGAGCCTACAATGAGCAGTTCTTC.